A single sample is the source of the 11 T cell receptor beta chains below, sequenced in a study of blood T cell repertoires in COVID-19. Libraries were prepared by immunoSEQ multiplex PCR; TCRdb keeps only in-frame clonotypes and omits some of them. Among roughly 55,000 clones listed, around three quarters were seen once. Sequencing used peripheral blood. The receptors come from a man aged 55 to 70 with acute or convalescent COVID-19.

J is TRBJ1-2 and V is TRBV30; 8 positions agree with TRBD1. The CDR3 is 11 amino acids. V lost 7 bases, J lost 5 bases, and 3 bases stayed unmatched. Germline assignment: CDR1 GTSNPN and CDR2 SVGIG (reference sequence). As DNA, the CDR3 is TGTGCCTTAGACAGGGGATATGGCTACACCTTC. Its translation: CALDRGYGYTF.

This chain joins TRBV11-2 and TRBJ2-3, with D possibly being TRBD2 (7 bases). The CDR3 runs 14 residues. CDR1 and CDR2 (germline): SGHAT, FQNNGV. Deletions cut 4 bases from V and 5 bases from J, with 13 bases between. The DNA of the CDR3 is TGTGCCAGCAGCTCACCGAGGGGGGGAGATACGCAGTATTTT. The encoded protein is CASSSPRGGDTQYF.

The V call is TRBV30, the J call TRBJ1-1, with D possibly being TRBD1 (6 bases). V was trimmed by 5 bases and J by 11 bases, leaving 15 bases between them. The CDR3 has 11 amino acids. CDR1 is GTSNPN and CDR2 is SVGIG in the germline V gene (reference sequence). The CDR3 reads CAWGGKVGAFF. The DNA of the CDR3 is TGTGCCTGGGGGGGCAAAGTGGGTGCTTTCTTT.

This clone was found a few times. This chain links TRBV14 with TRBJ1-1; a weak D match, TRBD1 (5 bases). The germline V gene has CDR1 SGHDN and CDR2 FVKESK. The V end was cut by 2 bases, the J end by 4 bases, with 8 bases between. The CDR3 extends over 13 amino acids. The CDR3 sequence: CASSQHDSTEAFF. CDR3 sequence (DNA): TGTGCCAGCAGCCAACATGACAGCACTGAAGCTTTCTTT.

This rearrangement joins TRBV7-3 to TRBJ1-1; unclear D gene. Germline V gene sequence: CDR1 SGHTA, CDR2 FQGTGA. V was shortened by 5 bases and J by 0 bases, with 7 bases between the two germline ends. The CDR3 contains 13 residues. CDR3 residues: CASSLVMNTEAFF. The CDR3 coding sequence is TGTGCCAGCAGCCTCGTTATGAACACTGAAGCTTTCTTT.

There are a few counts of this clone. The chain has TRBV30 and TRBJ1-2; weak D call: TRBD1 (5 bases). Per the germline V gene, CDR1 is GTSNPN and CDR2 is SVGIG (reference sequence). The V and J ends lost 0 bases and 10 bases respectively, with 9 bases between them. The CDR3 covers 11 residues. This CDR3 reads CAWSVGGTYTF. CDR3 sequence (DNA): TGTGCCTGGAGTGTGGGGGGAACCTACACCTTC. The full variable domain, in which reference TRBV30 and TRBJ1-2 provide the parts outside the CDR3, is SQTIHQWPATLVQPVGSPLSLECTVEGTSNPNLYWYRQAAGRGLQLLFYSVGIGQISSEVPQNLSASRPQDRQFILSSKKLLLSDSGFYLCAWSVGGTYTFGSGTRLTVV.

J is TRBJ2-7 and V is TRBV7-9; 9 bases map to TRBD1. Per germline, CDR1 SEHNR and CDR2 FQNEAQ (reference sequence). The CDR3 sequence is 16 residues long. V lost 5 bases to trimming and J lost 5 bases; unmatched junction nucleotides: 13. CDR3 in DNA: TGTGCCAGCAGCGGGCGTTCCGGGACAGGGTCTGACGAGCAGTACTTC. Translated, it gives CASSGRSGTGSDEQYF.

This chain connects TRBV7-6 to TRBJ1-3, with no clear D. The V gene's germline CDR1 is SGHVS and CDR2 FNYEAQ. The V end lost 1 base, the J end lost 4 bases, and 11 bases lay between the germline ends. The CDR3 loop spans 15 amino acids. The CDR3 nucleotides read TGTGCCAGCAGCTTAGAACCCAGTTCAGGAAACACCATATATTTT. Its translation is CASSLEPSSGNTIYF.

V gene TRBV5-8 combines with J gene TRBJ2-7; D gene ambiguous. The CDR3 is made up of 11 amino acids. V gave up 2 bases and J gave up 2 bases, with 2 bases separating them. CDR1 SGHTS and CDR2 YDEGEE come from the germline V gene. CDR3 region: CASSFTYEQYF. The CDR3 coding sequence is TGTGCCAGCAGCTTCACCTACGAGCAGTACTTC.

V usage is TRBV10-3 and J usage is TRBJ2-7; possibly TRBD1 for D (6 bases). Germline-derived CDR1 and CDR2 are ENHRY and SYGVKD. The germline V and J ends were trimmed by 4 bases and 4 bases, with 20 bases remaining between them. The CDR3 is 16 amino acids. The CDR3 DNA follows: TGTGCCATCAGTGTAAAACCACAGGGTTTGGGTTACGAGCAGTACTTC. It specifies CAISVKPQGLGYEQYF.

The chain carries TRBV15 and TRBJ2-7, with 10 bases lining up with TRBD1. V was pared by 10 bases and J by 6 bases, with 12 bases of the junction left unmatched. The CDR3 extends over 14 amino acids. CDR1 LNHNV and CDR2 YYDKDF come from the germline V gene (reference sequence). The CDR3 DNA is TGTGCCATCAGAAGACAGGGGGCGCAGAGCGAGCAGTACTTC. Its translation: CAIRRQGAQSEQYF.